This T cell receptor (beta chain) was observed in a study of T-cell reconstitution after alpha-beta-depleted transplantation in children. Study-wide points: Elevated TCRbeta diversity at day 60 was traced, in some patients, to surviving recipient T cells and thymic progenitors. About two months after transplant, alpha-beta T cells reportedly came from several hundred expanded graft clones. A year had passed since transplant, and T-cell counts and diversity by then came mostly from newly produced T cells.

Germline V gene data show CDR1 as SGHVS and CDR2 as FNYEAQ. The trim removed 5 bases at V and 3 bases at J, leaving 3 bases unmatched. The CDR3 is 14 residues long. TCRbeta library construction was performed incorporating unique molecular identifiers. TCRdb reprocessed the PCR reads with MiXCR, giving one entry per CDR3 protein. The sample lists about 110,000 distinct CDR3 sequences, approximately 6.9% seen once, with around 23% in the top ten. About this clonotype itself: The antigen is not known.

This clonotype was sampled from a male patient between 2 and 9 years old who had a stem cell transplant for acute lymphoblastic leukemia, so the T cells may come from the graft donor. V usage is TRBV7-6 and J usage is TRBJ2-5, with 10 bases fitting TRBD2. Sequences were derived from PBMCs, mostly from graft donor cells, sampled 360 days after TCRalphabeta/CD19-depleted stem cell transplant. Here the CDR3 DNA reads TGTGCCAGCAGCCTGAGCGGGGGGGAAGAGACCCAGTACTTC. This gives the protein CASSLSGGEETQYF.